This section outlines one TCR beta chain sequence together with its context. Its antigen remains undetermined. No quality values exist for individual bases; no much larger clone is one base distant. The protocol used for the library was the immunoSEQ multiplex PCR assay. For the multiplex PCR, a mixture combining 60 forward primers for TCR Vbeta segments and 13 reverse primers for TCR Jbeta segments was used. The CDR3 region of rearranged TCR beta genes was amplified from genomic DNA by a multiplex PCR assay. On the Illumina HiSeq System, the amplified TCR beta libraries were sequenced as 87-base-pair reads. In the source study's methods: In a later analysis, some 80 million unique TCR beta chains were counted across the 650 to 750 repertoires, and roughly 11 million of these chains were shared by at least two donors. To remove PCR and sequencing errors, raw reads were error-corrected and collapsed into unique sequences using a nearest-neighbor algorithm that merged closely related sequences. CDR3 sequences were aligned to IMGT reference sequences to assign V, D and J gene segments. For a sequence to be retained, a match of at least six nucleotides to both a V gene segment and a J gene segment was required. A rearrangement was called productive if the CDR3 had no stop codons and remained in frame with V and J, and every other rearrangement was called non-productive. CDR3 was defined according to IMGT convention as the region running from the second conserved V-encoded cysteine to the conserved J-encoded phenylalanine. In an earlier analysis of approximately 500 of the donors, sequences lacking an unambiguous match to a single V gene segment were excluded. In an earlier analysis of approximately 550 of the donors, V segments were called functional above 56.7% productive rearrangements and were called segregating when the between-donor standard deviation exceeded 5%. A statistical classification framework was built to diagnose cytomegalovirus status from the catalog of TCR beta chain sequences. In a later analysis, V and J genes were assigned by comparing TCR nucleotide sequences against IMGT/GENE-DB human TR gene sequences. In a later analysis, CDR3 sequences and most-parsimonious VDJ recombination scenarios were assigned using the TCRdist pipeline. In a later analysis, each TCR beta chain was defined by its CDR3 amino acid sequence together with its V-gene family, and reads without a unique V-gene family were excluded. As a way to deal with suspected cross-contamination and a sequencing artifact, a later analysis dropped nearly 600 nucleotide sequences that were highly shared and had low generation probability. In a later analysis, a clonal expansion index was calculated for each public chain from normalized within-repertoire ranks of inferred template counts. In a later analysis, generation probabilities were computed with a VDJ recombination model fitted to out-of-frame rearrangements, and the resulting probabilities were checked against IGoR. Hypergeometric tests were used in a later analysis to score TCR-TCR, TCR-HLA and TCR-CMV co-occurrence, with a repertoire-size bias correction applied to the TCR pairs. A later analysis estimated false discovery rates by permuting HLA or CMV assignments 20 times. In a later analysis, co-occurring TCRs were grouped with DBSCAN, and TCRdist sequence similarity was added when clustering was performed within HLA-allele-positive subsets. For co-occurrence clustering, repertoires with fewer than 30,000 or more than 120,000 public chains were excluded, along with roughly 5 repertoires with anomalous nucleotide sharing. Held by TCRdb, this immuneACCESS table contains in-frame sequences only and omits some clones. Under half of the omission traces to an unresolved V gene where checked; the cause of the rest is unknown. V and J calls and clone size are given by that table; D and trimming were obtained from the DNA. The table for this sample lists around 130,000 clones; 60% to 85% of them were counted only once. The ten largest clones add up to less than 3.5% of the sample.

This entry comes from a study of cytomegalovirus exposure and HLA in healthy donors listed by TCRdb under 2017. Notes on the research overall: According to an earlier analysis of a few hundred of the donors, about 179 million T cells yielded 117 million unique TCR beta sequences and around 280 Gb of sequence data. The study aimed to test whether signatures of past pathogen exposure could be identified by cataloging public T cell receptors. To study patterns of TCR occurrence, a later analysis re-analyzed previously published TCR beta repertoires from under 750 donors and added high-resolution HLA genotyping. A later genetic analysis took genome-wide SNP genotypes for about three fifths of the 666 donors and used that subset as a discovery cohort. Rather than drawing on any new phenotypic data, the later analysis identified candidate immune exposures from TCR beta sequences and the way those sequences occurred across donors. Every repertoire in the discovery cohort had been generated on one and the same sequencing platform. Because of strong linkage in the cohort, 5 or 6 DR-DQ haplotypes were treated as single units for association and clustering. Both class I and class II loci were covered by HLA typing, at four-digit resolution. The number of donors typed differed by locus, with roughly 620-630 for A, B, C, DRB1 and DQB1, roughly 550 for DQA1, 600 to 610 for DPA1, and under 490 for DPB1. Donor age, sex, ethnicity and CMV serostatus were compiled alongside the repertoire data. About 330 gigabases of sequencing data and approximately 92 million unique TCR sequences made up an early release that covered roughly 670 HLA-typed donors. The genetic ancestry cluster associated with self-reported Caucasian donors included about four fifths of the roughly 360 genotyped donors. To decide whether each TCR beta V gene segment behaved as functional or pseudogenic, an earlier analysis of 587 of the donors relied on high-throughput TCR beta sequencing. The study combined high-throughput TCR immunosequencing, statistical association of individual TCRs with disease status, and machine learning to predict cytomegalovirus infection status. On average, roughly 240,000 unique TCR beta nucleotide sequences were sequenced per donor among 300 to 500 genotyped donors of the cohort, with roughly 19% of those sequences being non-productive. Along with the approximately 650-subject first cohort, a separate validation cohort of over 90 different subjects was used. Using immunosequencing, the study profiled T cell repertoires from approximately 700 subjects and related those repertoires to cytomegalovirus serostatus.

The cohort comprised 670 or so healthy bone marrow donors. Cohort members were all nominally healthy when sampled, although unrecorded immune exposures were likely present. The donor was CMV seropositive and belonged to the group of 270 or so seropositive cohort members. Every donor gave a peripheral blood sample, and the peripheral blood mononuclear cells from that sample were used for TCR beta sequencing. The Qiagen DNeasy Blood Extraction Kit was used to extract genomic DNA from the blood cell samples. CDR1 MNHEY and CDR2 SVGAGI are derived from the germline V gene. V is cut by 4 bases and J by 6 bases, and the space between the germline ends is 15 bases. The CDR3 covers 14 residues, taking in both the cysteine and the phenylalanine. The only DNA kept is the CDR3, 42 bases in frame from the first base. The paper as a whole reports these results and caveats: Because the 87-base-pair reads could not distinguish some IMGT-functional V segments, including TRBV6-2 and TRBV6-3, those segments were excluded. Most CMV-associated TCR beta chains appeared to be HLA-restricted in a later analysis, and the HLA associations seemed to be driven largely by CMV exposure. V-gene and J-gene trimming of TCR beta chains was associated with a missense DCLRE1C variant in a later genetic analysis, and the association was replicated in an independent cohort. The classifier was reported to diagnose cytomegalovirus status with high specificity and sensitivity in both the original and validation cohorts. Linkage disequilibrium might explain the correlated functional status among segregating V segments, but an unknown experimental factor could not be ruled out. The study listed approximately 150 TCR beta chains as associated with cytomegalovirus. A later genetic analysis reported fewer N-insertions in productive TCRs among donors in an Asian-associated ancestry cluster than the roughly 700-donor mean. Most TCR sequences were observed very rarely across donors, whereas some public TCRs were present in many individuals. The sequencing pipeline was judged likely to have produced a cluster of highly shared sequence variants as a technical artifact. At a false discovery rate of 0.05, a later analysis linked 16,951 TCR beta sequences to specific HLA alleles. A later analysis reported that several top co-occurrence clusters appeared linked to parvovirus B19, influenza, CMV and Epstein-Barr virus. Only TCR beta chains were sequenced in this cohort, and the absence of alpha or paired-chain data limited detectable features. Sequencing depth was assumed to be roughly uniform across donors in the presence/absence analyses, though that assumption may not hold. The authors suggested that the approach could potentially be generalized to other disease states and immunological phenotypes. CMV serostatus was the only immune exposure information available for the cohort. According to a later analysis, TCR association rates differed among HLA loci, with DRB1 alleles showing the most associated TCRs and HLA-C alleles showing the fewest. A further reported finding was that TCR beta sequences accurately predicted the HLA-A and HLA-B alleles for most subjects in the first cohort. The earlier analysis of 587 of the donors excluded around 17 rarely observed V segments, including chromosome 9 orphons, because counts were too low. Because some donors lacked HLA typing at each locus, the association tests relied only on the typed subset. Broadly in line with IMGT annotations, most TCR beta V segments showed up in productive rearrangements about 90% or about 30% of the time in an earlier analysis of several hundred of the donors. Strong co-occurrence of HLA alleles, especially DR and DQ, made assigning TCR associations to individual alleles difficult. In a later analysis, HLA-associated TCR beta chains were found to be more clonally expanded and to have lower generation probabilities than equally common non-associated chains. In vitro tests confirmed that a few of the cytomegalovirus-associated TCR beta chains recognize cytomegalovirus antigens.

Source material: PBMCs. The sequence was collected from a woman aged 40 to 50 in good health and CMV-seropositive. This chain joins TRBV6-5 to TRBJ1-2, and the D gene may be TRBD1, 5 bases matching. The DNA sequence follows: TGTGCCAGCAGTTCCCCAGGGACTGCTGATGGCTACACCTTC. Its protein is CASSSPGTADGYTF.